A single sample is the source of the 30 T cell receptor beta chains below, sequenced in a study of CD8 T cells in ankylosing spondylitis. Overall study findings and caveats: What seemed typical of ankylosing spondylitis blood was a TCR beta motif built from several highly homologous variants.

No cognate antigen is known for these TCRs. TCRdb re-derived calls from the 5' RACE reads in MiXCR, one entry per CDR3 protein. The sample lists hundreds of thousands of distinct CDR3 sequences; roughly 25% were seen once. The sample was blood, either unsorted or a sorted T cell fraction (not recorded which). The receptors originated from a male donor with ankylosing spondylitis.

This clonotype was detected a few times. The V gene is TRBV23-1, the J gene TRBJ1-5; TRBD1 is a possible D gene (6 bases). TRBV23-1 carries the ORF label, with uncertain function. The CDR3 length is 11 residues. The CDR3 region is CQGGGCQPQHF. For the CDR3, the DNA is TGCCAAGGGGGGGGTTGCCAGCCCCAGCATTTT.

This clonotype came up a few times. The CDR3 nucleotides read TGTGCCAGCAACTTGAGGGGACCCTACGAGCAGTACGTC. It yields the protein CASNLRGPYEQYV. This chain links TRBV6-1 with TRBJ2-7; D could derive from TRBD1 or TRBD2 (5 bases each). Germline V gene sequence: CDR1 MNHNS, CDR2 SASEGT. This CDR3 is 13 amino acids long. V lost 7 bases and J 2 bases, leaving 12 bases between the germline ends.

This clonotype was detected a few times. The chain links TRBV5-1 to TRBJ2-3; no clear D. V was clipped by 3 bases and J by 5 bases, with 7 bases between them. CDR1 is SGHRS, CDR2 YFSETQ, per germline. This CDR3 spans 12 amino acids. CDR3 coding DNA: TGCGCCAGCAGCTCGCGACTAGATACGCAGTATTTT. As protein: CASSSRLDTQYF.

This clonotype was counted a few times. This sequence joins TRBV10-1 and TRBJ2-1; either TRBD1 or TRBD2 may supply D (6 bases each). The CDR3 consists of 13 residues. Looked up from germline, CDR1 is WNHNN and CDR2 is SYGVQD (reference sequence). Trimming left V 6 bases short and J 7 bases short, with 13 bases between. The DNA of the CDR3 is TGCGCCAGCAGGGAAGGAGGGGGGAATGAGCAGTTCTTC. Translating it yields CASREGGGNEQFF.

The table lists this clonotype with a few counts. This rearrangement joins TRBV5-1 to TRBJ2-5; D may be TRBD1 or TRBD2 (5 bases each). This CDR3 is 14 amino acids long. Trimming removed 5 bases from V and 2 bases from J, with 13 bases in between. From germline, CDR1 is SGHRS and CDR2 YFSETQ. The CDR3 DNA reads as TGCGCCAGCAGACGGGACCCCACGCAAGAGACCCAGTACTTC. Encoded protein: CASRRDPTQETQYF.

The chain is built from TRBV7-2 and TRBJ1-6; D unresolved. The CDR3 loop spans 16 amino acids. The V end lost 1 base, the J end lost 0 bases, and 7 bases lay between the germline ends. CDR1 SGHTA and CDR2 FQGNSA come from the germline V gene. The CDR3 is CASSLVVSSYNSPLHF. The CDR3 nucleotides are TGTGCCAGCAGCTTAGTAGTGAGCTCCTATAATTCACCCCTCCACTTT.

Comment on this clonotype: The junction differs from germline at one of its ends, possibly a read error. CDR3: CSANNRGSHEQYF. DNA for the CDR3: TGCAGTGCTAATAACAGGGGCTCCCACGAGCAGTACTTC. This rearrangement joins TRBV20-1 to TRBJ2-7, with 7 bases aligning to TRBD1. The V gene's germline CDR1 is DFQATT and CDR2 SNEGSKA (reference sequence). CDR3 length: 13 residues.

CDR3 nucleotide sequence: TGTGCCAGCAGCCGACAGGTCAATCAGCCCCAGCATTTT. Translated, it gives CASSRQVNQPQHF. This sequence joins TRBV12-3 or TRBV12-4 and TRBJ1-5; TRBD1 is a possible D gene (6 bases). Between the trimmed V and J ends, which lost 6 bases and 3 bases, there was a span of 9 bases. The CDR3 length is 13 residues.

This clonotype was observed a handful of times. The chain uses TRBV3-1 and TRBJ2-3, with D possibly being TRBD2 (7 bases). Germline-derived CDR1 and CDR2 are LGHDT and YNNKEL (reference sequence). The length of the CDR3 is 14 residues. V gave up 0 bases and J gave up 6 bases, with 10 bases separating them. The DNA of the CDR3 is TGTGCCAGCAGCCAAGAAGGGGGGGAGGATACGCAGTATTTT. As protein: CASSQEGGEDTQYF.

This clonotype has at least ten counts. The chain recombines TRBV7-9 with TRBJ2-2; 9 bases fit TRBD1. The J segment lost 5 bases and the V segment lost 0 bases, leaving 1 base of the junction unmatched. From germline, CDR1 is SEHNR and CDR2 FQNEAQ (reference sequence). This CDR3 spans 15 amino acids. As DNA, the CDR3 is TGTGCCAGCAGCTTAGCGGGACAGGGTACCGGGGAGCTGTTTTTT. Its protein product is CASSLAGQGTGELFF.

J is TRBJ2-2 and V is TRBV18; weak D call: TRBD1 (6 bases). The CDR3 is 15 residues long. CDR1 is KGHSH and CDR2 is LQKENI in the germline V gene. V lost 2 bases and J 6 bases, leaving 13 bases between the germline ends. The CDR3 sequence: CASSPITGNAGELFF. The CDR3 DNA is TGTGCCAGCTCACCAATAACAGGGAATGCCGGGGAGCTGTTTTTT.

The DNA for the CDR3 is TGCAGTGCTAGAGACCCCCGGCAAGATTTTAGCAATCAGCCCCAGCATTTT. It encodes CSARDPRQDFSNQPQHF. This chain joins TRBV20-1 and TRBJ1-5; no clear D. Trimming pared 0 bases from V and 0 bases from J, leaving 15 bases between. CDR3 length: 17 residues. Germline V gives CDR1 DFQATT, CDR2 SNEGSKA (reference sequence).

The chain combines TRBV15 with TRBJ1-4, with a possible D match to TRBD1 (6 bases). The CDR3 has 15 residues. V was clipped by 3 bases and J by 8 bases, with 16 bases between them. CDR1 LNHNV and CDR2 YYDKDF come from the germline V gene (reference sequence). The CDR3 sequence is CATSSRTVGIEKLFF. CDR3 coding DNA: TGTGCCACCAGCAGCCGGACAGTAGGGATCGAAAAACTGTTTTTT.

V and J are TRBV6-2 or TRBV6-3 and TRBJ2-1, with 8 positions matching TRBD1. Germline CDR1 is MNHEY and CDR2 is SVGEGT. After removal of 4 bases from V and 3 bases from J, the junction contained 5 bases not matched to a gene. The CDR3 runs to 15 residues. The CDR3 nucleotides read TGTGCCAGCAGTTTTGGACAGGGTATCTACAATGAGCAGTTCTTC. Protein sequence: CASSFGQGIYNEQFF.

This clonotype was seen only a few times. CDR3 coding DNA: TGCAGCGTTGGTGGGACAGCGGGCACTGAAGCTTTCTTT. Translated, it gives CSVGGTAGTEAFF. The chain couples TRBV29-1 to TRBJ1-1; 7 bases fit TRBD1. Germline V gene data show CDR1 as SQVTM and CDR2 as ANQGSEA. V shed 4 bases, J shed 4 bases, and the junction held 6 bases outside the gene matches. This CDR3 region has 13 residues.

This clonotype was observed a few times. The CDR3 DNA is TGTGCCAGCAGCTTCGGGCCTAGCTCTGGGGCCAACGTCCTGACTTTC. Protein sequence: CASSFGPSSGANVLTF. This chain joins TRBV7-2 and TRBJ2-6; D is ambiguous. CDR1 is SGHTA and CDR2 is FQGNSA in the germline V gene. V was trimmed by 3 bases and J by 0 bases, leaving 9 bases between them. CDR3 length equals 16 residues.

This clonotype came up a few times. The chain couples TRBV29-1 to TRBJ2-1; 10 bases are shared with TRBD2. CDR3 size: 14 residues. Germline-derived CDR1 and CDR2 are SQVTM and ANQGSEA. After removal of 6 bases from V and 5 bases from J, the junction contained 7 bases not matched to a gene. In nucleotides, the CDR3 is TGCAGCGTCGGAAGCACTAGCGGGAACAATGAGCAGTTCTTC. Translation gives CSVGSTSGNNEQFF.

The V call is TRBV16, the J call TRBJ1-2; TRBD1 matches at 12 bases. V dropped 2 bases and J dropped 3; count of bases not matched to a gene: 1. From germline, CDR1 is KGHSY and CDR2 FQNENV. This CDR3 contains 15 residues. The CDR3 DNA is TGTGCCAGCAGCCAAGGGACAGGGGGCCACTATGGCTACACCTTC. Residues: CASSQGTGGHYGYTF.

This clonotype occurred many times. The CDR3: CASSLAQFSTDTQYF. The CDR3 bases are TGCGCCAGCAGCTTGGCCCAGTTTAGCACAGATACGCAGTATTTT. The J gene is TRBJ2-3, the V gene TRBV5-1; D uncertain. Between the trimmed V and J ends, which lost 0 bases and 0 bases, there was a span of 8 bases. Germline V lookup: CDR1 SGHRS, CDR2 YFSETQ. CDR3 length equals 15 residues.

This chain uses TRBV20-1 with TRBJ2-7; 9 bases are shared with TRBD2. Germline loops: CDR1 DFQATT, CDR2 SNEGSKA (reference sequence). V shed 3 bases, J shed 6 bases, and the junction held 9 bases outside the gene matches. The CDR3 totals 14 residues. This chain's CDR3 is CSARVPGLAAEQYF. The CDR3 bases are TGCAGTGCTAGGGTTCCGGGACTAGCCGCCGAGCAGTACTTC.

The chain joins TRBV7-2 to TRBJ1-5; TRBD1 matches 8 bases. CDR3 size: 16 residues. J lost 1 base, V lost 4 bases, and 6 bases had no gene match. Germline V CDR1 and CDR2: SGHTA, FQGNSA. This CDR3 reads CASSWRQGSSNQPQHF. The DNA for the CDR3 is TGTGCCAGCAGCTGGAGACAGGGGTCGAGCAATCAGCCCCAGCATTTT.

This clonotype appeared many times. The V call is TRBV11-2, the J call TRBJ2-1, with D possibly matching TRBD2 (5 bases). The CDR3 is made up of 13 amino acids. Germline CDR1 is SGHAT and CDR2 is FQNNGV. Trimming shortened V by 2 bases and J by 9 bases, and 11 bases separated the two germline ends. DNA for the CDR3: TGTGCCAGCAGCTTAACCCGTCGGGGTGAGCAGTTCTTC. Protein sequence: CASSLTRRGEQFF.

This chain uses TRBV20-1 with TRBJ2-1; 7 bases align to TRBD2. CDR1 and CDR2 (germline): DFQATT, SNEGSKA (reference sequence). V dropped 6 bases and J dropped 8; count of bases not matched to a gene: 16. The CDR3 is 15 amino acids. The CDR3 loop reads CSAHASGGSLDEQFF. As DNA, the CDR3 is TGCAGTGCCCACGCCTCTGGCGGGAGTTTAGATGAGCAGTTCTTC.

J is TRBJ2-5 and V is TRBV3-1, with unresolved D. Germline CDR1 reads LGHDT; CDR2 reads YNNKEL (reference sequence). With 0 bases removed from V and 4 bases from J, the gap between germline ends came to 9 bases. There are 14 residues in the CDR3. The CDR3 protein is CASSQDTLGETQYF. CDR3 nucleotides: TGTGCCAGCAGCCAAGACACCCTGGGAGAGACCCAGTACTTC.

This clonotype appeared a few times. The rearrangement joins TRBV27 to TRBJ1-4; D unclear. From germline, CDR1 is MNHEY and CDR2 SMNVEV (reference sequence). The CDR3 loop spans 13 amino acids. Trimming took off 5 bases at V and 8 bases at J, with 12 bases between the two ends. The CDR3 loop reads CASSPRLGEKLFF. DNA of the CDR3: TGTGCCAGCAGTCCCAGACTTGGGGAAAAACTGTTTTTT.

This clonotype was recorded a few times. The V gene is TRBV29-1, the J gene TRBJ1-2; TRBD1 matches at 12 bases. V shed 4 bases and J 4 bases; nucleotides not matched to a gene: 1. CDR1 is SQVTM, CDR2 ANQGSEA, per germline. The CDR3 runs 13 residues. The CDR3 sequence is CSVGGQGAYGYTF. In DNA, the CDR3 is TGCAGCGTTGGGGGACAGGGGGCCTATGGCTACACCTTC.

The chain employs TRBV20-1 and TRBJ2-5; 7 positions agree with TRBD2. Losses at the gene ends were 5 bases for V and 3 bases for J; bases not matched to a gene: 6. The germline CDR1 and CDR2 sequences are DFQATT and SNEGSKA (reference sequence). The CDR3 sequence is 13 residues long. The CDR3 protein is CSAAGVSKETQYF. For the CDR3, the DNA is TGCAGTGCTGCGGGGGTTAGTAAAGAGACCCAGTACTTC.

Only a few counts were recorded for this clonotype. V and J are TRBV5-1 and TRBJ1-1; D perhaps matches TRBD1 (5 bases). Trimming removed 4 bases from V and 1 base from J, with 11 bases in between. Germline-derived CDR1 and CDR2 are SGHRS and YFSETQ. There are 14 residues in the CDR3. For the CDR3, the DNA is TGCGCCAGCAGCCCCGGTGGGGGGAACACTGAAGCTTTCTTT. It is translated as CASSPGGGNTEAFF.

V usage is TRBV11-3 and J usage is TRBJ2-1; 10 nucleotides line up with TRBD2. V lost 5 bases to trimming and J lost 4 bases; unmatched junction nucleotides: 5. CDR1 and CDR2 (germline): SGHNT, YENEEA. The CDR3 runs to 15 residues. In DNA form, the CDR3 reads TGTGCCAGCAGCGTCAGACTAGCGGGTTACAATGAGCAGTTCTTC. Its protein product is CASSVRLAGYNEQFF.

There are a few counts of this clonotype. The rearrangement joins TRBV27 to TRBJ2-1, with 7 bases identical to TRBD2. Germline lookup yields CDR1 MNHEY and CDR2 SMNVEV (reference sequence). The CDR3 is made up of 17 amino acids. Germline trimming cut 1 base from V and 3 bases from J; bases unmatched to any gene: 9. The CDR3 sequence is CASSLFGTGGFYNEQFF. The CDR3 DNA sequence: TGTGCCAGCAGTTTATTCGGGACGGGAGGATTCTACAATGAGCAGTTCTTC.